The present T cell receptor (beta chain) was sequenced within a study of blood T cell repertoires in COVID-19. Study-wide background: The United States, Italy and Spain were the sources of the acute and convalescent COVID-19 samples.

Profiling relied on immunoSEQ multiplex PCR, and the TCRdb table lists in-frame clones only, not all of them. This table holds about 50,000 clones, roughly 90% found once. The germline CDR1 and CDR2 sequences are LNHDA and SQIVND (reference sequence). V lost 8 bases and J lost 4, with 14 bases in between. The CDR3 loop spans 14 amino acids. This TCR was sampled from a woman older than 75 with acute or convalescent COVID-19. Sequencing was done on a sample of peripheral blood. V and J are TRBV19 and TRBJ2-2, with D possibly matching TRBD2 (6 bases). In nucleotides, the CDR3 is TGTGCCAGTGGAGTGGGGGGAGTCACCGGGGAGCTGTTTTTT. It is translated as CASGVGGVTGELFF.